The present T cell receptor (beta chain) was sequenced within a study of T cell responses to AZD1222 COVID-19 vaccine. Background on the study: Whether given at about 4 or about 12 weeks, second doses were pooled.

Whole-study findings and limits: Most donors were white British and more were female, and clonal diversity was possibly underestimated. Unmutated variant regions reportedly attract nearly half of all spike-specific TCRs.

A note on this clone: The antigen is unknown.

The CDR3 covers 14 residues. Germline assignment: CDR1 MDHEN and CDR2 SYDVKM. Trimming took 5 bases from V and 5 from J, leaving 16 bases between them. Generated by immunoSEQ multiplex PCR, the TCRdb table keeps only in-frame clones and is missing some. The table lists roughly 160,000 clones, 90% of them singletons. The chain uses TRBV28 and TRBJ2-7, with a weak D call TRBD2 (7 bases). Sequenced here: peripheral blood, sampled on day 0 of AZD1222 vaccination. The sequence derives from an adult in good health. The CDR3: CASSPGGPRDEQYF. The CDR3 DNA is TGTGCCAGCAGTCCCGGGGGGCCGAGAGACGAGCAGTACTTC.